Below, 3 T cell receptor beta chains from the same sample are listed, as sequenced in a study of cytomegalovirus exposure and HLA in healthy donors. Vbeta (60) and Jbeta (13) primers were used in the PCR. The repertoire was sequenced with immunoSEQ multiplex PCR; TCRdb's copy has only in-frame clones and lacks some. The sample contains 140,000 to 150,000 clones, approximately 79% of which appear only once. The sample consisted of PBMCs. The source is a woman in her thirties or forties in good health and CMV-seropositive.

The chain combines TRBV2 with TRBJ1-2; TRBD1 matches at 9 bases. Germline V gives CDR1 SNHLY, CDR2 FYNNEI. CDR3 length equals 13 residues. With V trimmed by 7 bases and J by 3 bases, 3 bases remained unmatched. CDR3 region: CASIQGADYGYTF. The CDR3 coding sequence is TGTGCCAGCATACAGGGGGCCGACTATGGCTACACCTTC.

The chain couples TRBV5-4 to TRBJ2-1; 8 nucleotides match TRBD1. J gave up 7 bases and V 0 bases, and 9 bases lay outside the gene matches. The germline CDR1 and CDR2 sequences are SGHNT and YYREEE (reference sequence). The CDR3 is 16 amino acids. In nucleotides, the CDR3 is TGTGCCAGCAGCTTGGGGGGTCGGACAGGGCATAATGAGCAGTTCTTC. Protein sequence: CASSLGGRTGHNEQFF. Using reference TRBV5-4 and TRBJ2-1 for the parts outside the CDR3, the full variable domain is ETGVTQSPTHLIKTRGQQVTLRCSSQSGHNTVSWYQQALGQGPQFIFQYYREEENGRGNFPPRFSGLQFPNYSSELNVNALELDDSALYLCASSLGGRTGHNEQFFGPGTRLTVL.

In DNA form, the CDR3 reads TGTGCCAGCAGTGAAGGGACAGGAGAAGCTTTCTTT. Its protein product is CASSEGTGEAFF. The V and J genes are TRBV2 and TRBJ1-1; 7 bases line up with TRBD1. V was pared by 1 base and J by 8 bases, with 1 base of the junction left unmatched. The CDR3 is 12 amino acids. Germline loops: CDR1 SNHLY, CDR2 FYNNEI.